The clone carrying this TCR beta chain was picked up a small number of times. This entry belongs to a study of blood T cell repertoires in COVID-19. At the level of the study: Collection of acute and convalescent COVID-19 samples took place in the United States, Italy and Spain. Sample material is recorded as cDNA or gDNA derived from T cells, B-cell-depleted T cells, or PBMCs.

Germline values: CDR1 MNHNY, CDR2 SVGAGI (reference sequence). This CDR3 spans 12 amino acids. Trimming took 6 bases from V and 4 from J, leaving 10 bases between them. Per the original data handling: Nucleated cell number was recorded as an estimate derived from reference gene primer amplification. The method was immunoSEQ multiplex PCR; TCRdb's version includes in-frame clones alone and lacks a portion of them. That table gives V, J and clone size, and the DNA gave D and trimming. The table has almost 55,000 clones, over 65% seen once. The sequence was collected from a human donor in a cohort sampled during active COVID-19. Sequenced sample: peripheral blood. The chain joins TRBV6-6 to TRBJ2-7, with D possibly matching TRBD2 (6 bases). This chain's CDR3 is CASSNGGYEQYF. The CDR3, as DNA: TGTGCCAGCAGCAACGGAGGGTACGAGCAGTACTTC.